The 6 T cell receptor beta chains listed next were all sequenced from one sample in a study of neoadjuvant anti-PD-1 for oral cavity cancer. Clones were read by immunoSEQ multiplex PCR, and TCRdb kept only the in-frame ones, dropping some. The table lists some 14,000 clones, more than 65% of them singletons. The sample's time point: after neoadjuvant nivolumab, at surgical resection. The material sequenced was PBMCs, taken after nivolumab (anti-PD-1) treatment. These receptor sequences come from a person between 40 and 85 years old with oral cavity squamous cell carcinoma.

As DNA, the CDR3 is TGTGCCAGCAGCTCGCGGACTAGCGGGGTGAACACCGGGGAGCTGTTTTTT. Protein sequence: CASSSRTSGVNTGELFF. V usage is TRBV7-2 and J usage is TRBJ2-2; 12 nucleotides line up with TRBD2. This CDR3 is 17 amino acids long. The V segment lost 4 bases and the J segment 1 base; nucleotides outside the gene matches: 4. Germline V lookup: CDR1 SGHTA, CDR2 FQGNSA.

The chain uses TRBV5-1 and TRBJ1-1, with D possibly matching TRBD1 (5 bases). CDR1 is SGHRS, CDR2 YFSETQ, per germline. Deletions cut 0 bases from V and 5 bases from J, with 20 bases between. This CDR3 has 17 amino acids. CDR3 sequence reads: CASSLDLGPRFGTEAFF. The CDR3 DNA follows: TGCGCCAGCAGCTTGGATTTGGGACCCCGATTCGGTACTGAAGCTTTCTTT.

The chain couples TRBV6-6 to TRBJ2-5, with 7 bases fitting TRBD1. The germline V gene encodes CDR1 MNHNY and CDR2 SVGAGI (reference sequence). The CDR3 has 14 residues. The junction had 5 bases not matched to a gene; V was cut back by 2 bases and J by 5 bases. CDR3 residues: CASSYQTGMETQYF. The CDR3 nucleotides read TGTGCCAGCAGTTACCAGACAGGGATGGAGACCCAGTACTTC.

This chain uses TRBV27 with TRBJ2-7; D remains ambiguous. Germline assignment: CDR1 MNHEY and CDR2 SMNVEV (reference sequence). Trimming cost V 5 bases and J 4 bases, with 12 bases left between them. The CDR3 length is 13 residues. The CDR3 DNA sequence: TGTGCCAGCAGTGAGGAGATCGGGTACGAGCAGTACTTC. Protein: CASSEEIGYEQYF.

The CDR3 sequence: CASSAPRTGAAYEQYF. Written as DNA, the CDR3 is TGTGCCAGCAGTGCCCCCAGGACAGGGGCCGCCTACGAGCAGTACTTC. The chain couples TRBV2 to TRBJ2-7; 9 bases line up with TRBD1. V shed 4 bases, J shed 2 bases, and the junction held 9 bases outside the gene matches. This CDR3 spans 16 amino acids. The germline CDR1 and CDR2 sequences are SNHLY and FYNNEI. Combining the CDR3 with reference TRBV2 and TRBJ2-7 gives the whole variable domain EPEVTQTPSHQVTQMGQEVILRCVPISNHLYFYWYRQILGQKVEFLVSFYNNEISEKSEIFDDQFSVERPDGSNFTLKIRSTKLEDSAMYFCASSAPRTGAAYEQYFGPGTRLTVT.

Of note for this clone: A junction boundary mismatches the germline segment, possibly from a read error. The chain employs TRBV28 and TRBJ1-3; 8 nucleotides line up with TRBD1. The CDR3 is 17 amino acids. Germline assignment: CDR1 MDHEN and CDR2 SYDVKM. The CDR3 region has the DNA TGTGCCAGCAGTCCTTCTTTCTTGACGGGACAGGTCGTCAGTCGTAGTTTT. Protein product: CASSPSFLTGQVVSRSF.